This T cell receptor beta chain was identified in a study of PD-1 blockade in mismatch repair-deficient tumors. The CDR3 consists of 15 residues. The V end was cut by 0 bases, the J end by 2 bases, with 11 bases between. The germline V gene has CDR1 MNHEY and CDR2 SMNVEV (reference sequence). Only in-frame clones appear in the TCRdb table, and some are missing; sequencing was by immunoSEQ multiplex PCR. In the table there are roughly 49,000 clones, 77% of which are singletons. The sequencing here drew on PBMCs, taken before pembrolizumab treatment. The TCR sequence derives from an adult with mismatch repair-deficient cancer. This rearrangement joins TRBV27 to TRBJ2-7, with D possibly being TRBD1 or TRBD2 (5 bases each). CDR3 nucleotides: TGTGCCAGCAGTTTATCCTCCGGGACGGCCTACGAGCAGTACTTC. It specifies CASSLSSGTAYEQYF.